This entry is about one TCR beta chain. Its antigen is undetermined. The assay was immunoSEQ multiplex PCR, and TCRdb's table has in-frame clones only and misses some. The table has 90,000 to 120,000 clones, approximately 90% seen once; the top ten hold about 0.29%. The data were obtained in a study of OX40 agonist ivuxolimab in advanced cancers. Trimming cost V 3 bases and J 2 bases; bases outside gene matches: 13. The CDR3 loop spans 18 amino acids. Per germline, CDR1 KGHSH and CDR2 LQKENI. Whole-study results and caveats: Expanded clones belonging to CD8+ T cells outnumbered, on average, those of CD4+.

The source material was CD4+ or CD8+ T cells sorted from blood, sampled in a trial of the OX40 agonist ivuxolimab. The chain combines TRBV18 with TRBJ2-5; 9 bases agree with TRBD1. This TCR came from an adult with an advanced solid tumor such as melanoma, head and neck, liver or kidney cancer. Here the CDR3 DNA reads TGTGCCAGCTCACCGACACAGGGGGCGGGAGCGCTACAAGAGACCCAGTACTTC. Its translation: CASSPTQGAGALQETQYF.